The clone carrying this T cell receptor beta chain showed up many times. Its antigen is unknown. The CDR3 runs to 16 residues. Germline V gene data show CDR1 as DFQATT and CDR2 as SNEGSKA (reference sequence). Trimming took 0 bases from V and 2 from J, leaving 14 bases between them. The sample originates from a study of post-analysis software for immune sequencing data. Study overall: Relapsing-remitting, secondary progressive and progressive-relapsing forms made up the multiple sclerosis disease courses. Study-wide results and limits: Roughly five TRBV segments appeared more often in patients than in controls, and TRBV5-6, TRBV5-1 and TRBV20-1 were among these. Under F measure analysis, samples from one preparation batch co-clustered strongly.

Sequencing libraries made from TCR beta cDNA carried unique molecular identifiers. T cells numbering 1 to 10 million yielded roughly 0.5 million cDNA molecules. TCRdb ran MiXCR on the PCR reads and lists one entry per CDR3 protein. The sample lists 450,000 or so distinct CDR3 sequences, 45% seen once, with about 12% in the top ten. The sequenced material came from blood. This receptor was taken from a girl aged 5-17 years with multiple sclerosis. This sequence joins TRBV20-1 and TRBJ1-5; no firm D call. The CDR3 spells CSARDWEGEGNQPQHF. For the CDR3, the DNA is TGCAGTGCTAGAGATTGGGAGGGTGAAGGCAATCAGCCCCAGCATTTT.